One sample yielded the 15 T cell receptor beta chains listed below, sequenced in a study of human T cells and chemical hapten exposure. Time point meaning: healthy volunteer bleed at 6 weeks. It was from unfractionated whole blood that total RNA was extracted. TCRdb fed the RACE reads into MiXCR, producing one record per CDR3 protein. The table has approximately 59,000 distinct CDR3 sequences, about 6.5% seen once; the top ten hold 3% to 4%. Sequenced: whole blood. Receptor source: a female donor in good health. Some clones in this sample may be carry-over from other donors' samples.

This clonotype was picked up a small number of times. The chain employs TRBV5-1 and TRBJ1-1, with D unresolved. The CDR3 has 13 residues. V was cut by 0 bases and J by 7 bases, with 10 bases left in between. Germline CDR1 is SGHRS and CDR2 is YFSETQ. CDR3 residues: CASSLVPGREAFF. The CDR3 nucleotides are TGCGCCAGCAGCTTGGTCCCAGGCCGTGAAGCTTTCTTT.

In this sample, this clonotype turned up a few times. J is TRBJ1-4 and V is TRBV20-1; D uncertain. Germline V gene lookup returns CDR1 DFQATT and CDR2 SNEGSKA (reference sequence). The CDR3 has 14 amino acids. The V and J ends lost 4 bases and 10 bases respectively, with 19 bases between them. The CDR3 loop is CSAIHRGSEGKLFF. CDR3 nucleotides: TGCAGTGCTATACACCGGGGTTCCGAGGGAAAACTGTTTTTT.

This clonotype was seen more than once but under ten times. The chain employs TRBV5-1 and TRBJ2-7; D may match TRBD1 or TRBD2 (5 bases each). The CDR3 consists of 15 residues. Germline V gene sequence: CDR1 SGHRS, CDR2 YFSETQ. Between the trimmed V and J ends, which lost 0 bases and 7 bases, there was a span of 17 bases. The chain's CDR3 is CASSLAGEGKGEQYF. The CDR3, as DNA: TGCGCCAGCAGCTTGGCCGGCGAGGGGAAGGGAGAGCAGTACTTC. Full variable domain (missing parts from reference TRBV5-1 and TRBJ2-7): KAGVTQTPRYLIKTRGQQVTLSCSPISGHRSVSWYQQTPGQGLQFLFEYFSETQRNKGNFPGRFSGRQFSNSRSEMNVSTLELGDSALYLCASSLAGEGKGEQYFGPGTRLTVT.

This clonotype came up many times. The V gene is TRBV6-6, the J gene TRBJ2-1, with D tentatively TRBD1 or TRBD2 (5 bases each). Per the germline V gene, CDR1 is MNHNY and CDR2 is SVGAGI (reference sequence). The V and J ends lost 5 bases and 2 bases respectively, with 19 bases between them. The CDR3 sequence is 17 residues long. CDR3 nucleotide sequence: TGTGCCAGCAGTAGGTCTGATTCTGGGGGACCCTACAATGAGCAGTTCTTC. It is translated as CASSRSDSGGPYNEQFF.

This clonotype was counted between two and nine times. V usage is TRBV27 and J usage is TRBJ2-7; D uncertain. V was clipped by 5 bases and J by 11 bases, with 19 bases between them. The CDR3 sequence is 13 residues long. Germline loops: CDR1 MNHEY, CDR2 SMNVEV (reference sequence). CDR3 nucleotides: TGTGCCAGCAGTCCTAACCCCGAACGGAGTGAGTACTTC. Residues: CASSPNPERSEYF.

This clonotype was found a few times. The J gene is TRBJ1-2, the V gene TRBV12-3 or TRBV12-4, with 12 nucleotides matching TRBD1. V was clipped by 5 bases and J by 7 bases; unmatched bases: 8. The CDR3 extends over 15 amino acids. The chain's CDR3 is CASSRGTGGYRGYTF. Here the CDR3 DNA reads TGTGCCAGCAGTCGCGGGACAGGGGGCTATCGTGGCTACACCTTC.

This clonotype was counted ten times or more. The chain carries TRBV4-2 and TRBJ2-7, with 7 bases lining up with TRBD2. The ends lost 0 bases at V and 0 bases at J; junction bases unmatched: 8. The CDR3 consists of 17 residues. Germline V gene lookup returns CDR1 LGHNA and CDR2 YNFKEQ. The CDR3 reads CASSQDSRGGTSYEQYF. The CDR3 nucleotides read TGTGCCAGCAGCCAAGATTCTCGCGGGGGAACCTCCTACGAGCAGTACTTC.

This clonotype was detected many times. The V and J genes are TRBV2 and TRBJ1-5; D might be TRBD1 (6 bases). The CDR3 runs 13 residues. Trimming removed 2 bases at V and 6 bases at J, with 8 bases between. Per germline, CDR1 SNHLY and CDR2 FYNNEI. CDR3 bases: TGTGCCAGCAGTGAAACAGGGTTTCAGCCCCAGCATTTT. Amino acids: CASSETGFQPQHF.

The rearrangement uses TRBV5-1 and TRBJ2-5; TRBD1 agrees at 8 bases. Germline V lookup: CDR1 SGHRS, CDR2 YFSETQ. V was pared by 3 bases and J by 5 bases, with 6 bases of the junction left unmatched. CDR3 length: 14 amino acids. In nucleotides, the CDR3 is TGCGCCAGCAGCTCCCCGACAGGGGACGAGACCCAGTACTTC. This translates into CASSSPTGDETQYF.

This clonotype was observed a handful of times. This chain links TRBV12-3 or TRBV12-4 with TRBJ2-4; a possible D gene is TRBD1 (6 bases). V dropped 4 bases and J dropped 3 bases, with 7 bases sitting between them. The CDR3 is 13 amino acids. As DNA, the CDR3 is TGTGCCAGCAGTTCCAGGGGCAAAAACATTCAGTACTTC. Residues: CASSSRGKNIQYF.

This clonotype was seen more than once but under ten times. For the CDR3, the DNA is TGTGCCAGCAGCGACACTAGCGGGAGGGCCTCGATAGATACGCAGTATTTT. Its translation: CASSDTSGRASIDTQYF. V is TRBV11-3 and J is TRBJ2-3, with 13 bases fitting TRBD2. The germline gives CDR1 SGHNT, CDR2 YENEEA. The V segment lost 5 bases and the J segment 5 bases; nucleotides outside the gene matches: 10. The length of the CDR3 is 17 residues.

This clonotype appeared many times. The chain carries TRBV3-1 and TRBJ2-3, with 10 bases fitting TRBD2. Germline CDR1 reads LGHDT; CDR2 reads YNNKEL (reference sequence). V was pared by 3 bases and J by 0 bases, with 0 bases of the junction left unmatched. The CDR3 loop spans 15 amino acids. CDR3 coding DNA: TGTGCCAGCAGCCAGACTAGCGGGAGCACAGATACGCAGTATTTT. This gives the protein CASSQTSGSTDTQYF.

This clonotype was seen repeatedly, ten times or more. The CDR3 protein is CASSFVGNNQPQHF. CDR3 DNA sequence: TGTGCCAGCAGTTTTGTAGGAAACAATCAGCCCCAGCATTTT. The gene calls are TRBV12-3 or TRBV12-4 and TRBJ1-5; no clear D. The V and J ends lost 3 bases and 3 bases respectively, with 9 bases between them. The CDR3 loop spans 14 amino acids.

J is TRBJ2-4 and V is TRBV6-2 or TRBV6-3; TRBD2 is a possible D gene (6 bases). Deletions cut 6 bases from V and 4 bases from J, with 19 bases between. The CDR3 extends over 16 amino acids. Germline V CDR1 and CDR2: MNHEY, SVGEGT. CDR3 sequence reads: CASSHGGARTKNIQYF. The CDR3 nucleotides read TGTGCCAGCAGCCACGGAGGGGCGCGTACAAAAAACATTCAGTACTTC.

This clonotype was counted a few times. This chain uses TRBV28 with TRBJ1-6; 10 bases line up with TRBD1. J gave up 7 bases and V 3 bases, and 3 bases lay outside the gene matches. Per the germline V gene, CDR1 is MDHEN and CDR2 is SYDVKM. This CDR3 is built from 15 residues. CDR3 region: CASSFSDRGNSPLHF. DNA of the CDR3: TGTGCCAGCAGTTTTTCGGACAGGGGGAATTCACCCCTCCACTTT.